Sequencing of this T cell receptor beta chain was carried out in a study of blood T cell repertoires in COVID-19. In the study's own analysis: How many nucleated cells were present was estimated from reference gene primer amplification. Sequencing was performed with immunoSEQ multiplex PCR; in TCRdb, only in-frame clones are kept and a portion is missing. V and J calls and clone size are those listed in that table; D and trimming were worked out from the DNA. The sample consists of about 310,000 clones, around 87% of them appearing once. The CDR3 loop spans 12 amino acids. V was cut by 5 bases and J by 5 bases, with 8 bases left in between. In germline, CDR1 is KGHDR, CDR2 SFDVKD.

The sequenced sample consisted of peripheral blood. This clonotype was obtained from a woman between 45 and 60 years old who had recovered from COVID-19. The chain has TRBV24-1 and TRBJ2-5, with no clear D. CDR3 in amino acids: CATSGREETQYF. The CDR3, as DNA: TGTGCCACCAGTGGGAGAGAGGAGACCCAGTACTTC.